The 17 T cell receptor beta chains below were found in one sample sequenced in a study of T-cell reconstitution after alpha-beta-depleted transplantation in children. Construction of the TCRbeta library involved unique molecular identifiers. TCRdb called the PCR reads again in MiXCR, with one record for every CDR3 protein. The table lists 200,000 or so distinct CDR3 sequences, 6.3% of them singletons. The input for sequencing was PBMCs, taken before TCRalphabeta/CD19-depleted stem cell transplant. The receptors were sampled from a girl less than two years old with combined immunodeficiency, due to receive a stem cell transplant.

Many counts were recorded for this clonotype. The chain couples TRBV16 to TRBJ1-1; no firm D call. V dropped 0 bases and J dropped 9 bases, with 17 bases sitting between them. CDR1 is KGHSY, CDR2 FQNENV, per germline. The CDR3 has 15 amino acids. CDR3: CASSQSIIRQDQAFF. DNA for the CDR3: TGTGCCAGCAGCCAATCGATAATAAGGCAGGATCAAGCTTTCTTT. Based on the CDR3 plus reference TRBV16 and TRBJ1-1, the full variable domain is GEEVAQTPKHLVRGEGQKAKLYCAPIKGHSYVFWYQQVLKNEFKFLISFQNENVFDETGMPKERFSAKCLPNSPCSLEIQATKLEDSAVYFCASSQSIIRQDQAFFGQGTRLTVV.

This clonotype was detected ten times or more. The V gene is TRBV13, the J gene TRBJ2-7, with D possibly being TRBD1 (5 bases). V was shortened by 6 bases and J by 5 bases, with 11 bases between the two germline ends. Germline V gene lookup returns CDR1 PRHDT and CDR2 FYEKMQ (reference sequence). The CDR3 sequence is 12 residues long. This chain's CDR3 is CASSQGVHEQYF. In DNA form, the CDR3 reads TGTGCCAGCAGTCAAGGGGTGCACGAGCAGTACTTC.

This clonotype was counted ten times or more. This sequence joins TRBV7-9 and TRBJ2-2; a possible D gene is TRBD2 (5 bases). The CDR3 is made up of 14 amino acids. The V end lost 4 bases, the J end lost 4 bases, and 10 bases lay between the germline ends. CDR1 is SEHNR and CDR2 is FQNEAQ in the germline V gene (reference sequence). Here the CDR3 DNA reads TGTGCCAGCAGCTCTTCGGGGTCCACCGGGGAGCTGTTTTTT. Encoded protein: CASSSSGSTGELFF.

This clonotype was recorded many times. The chain couples TRBV7-3 to TRBJ2-5; D not resolved. Per the germline V gene, CDR1 is SGHTA and CDR2 is FQGTGA. The CDR3 spans 18 residues. The germline V and J ends were trimmed by 2 bases and 2 bases, with 21 bases remaining between them. The CDR3 spells CASSLSLTLDGRQETQYF. The CDR3 nucleotides are TGTGCCAGCAGCTTATCTCTTACTTTGGACGGACGACAAGAGACCCAGTACTTC. The variable domain in full, completed from reference TRBV7-3 and TRBJ2-5, reads GAGVSQTPSNKVTEKGKYVELRCDPISGHTALYWYRQSLGQGPEFLIYFQGTGAADDSGLPNDRFFAVRPEGSVSTLKIQRTERGDSAVYLCASSLSLTLDGRQETQYFGPGTRLLVL.

This clonotype has at least ten counts. The chain has TRBV12-3 or TRBV12-4 and TRBJ2-7, with 7 bases aligning to TRBD1. This CDR3 region has 15 residues. After removal of 4 bases from V and 0 bases from J, the junction contained 6 bases not matched to a gene. The CDR3 sequence is CASSSPTGPSYEQYF. DNA for the CDR3: TGTGCCAGCAGTTCGCCGACAGGGCCCTCCTACGAGCAGTACTTC.

This clonotype appeared many times. This sequence joins TRBV4-3 and TRBJ1-2; D call uncertain. V lost 1 base to trimming and J lost 1 base, with 7 bases between them. The CDR3 sequence is 14 residues long. The V gene's germline CDR1 is LGHNA and CDR2 YSLEER. The CDR3 bases are TGCGCCAGCAGCCAAGTACATCTTAACTATGGCTACACCTTC. It specifies CASSQVHLNYGYTF.

Regarding this clonotype: At one end, the junction sequence differs from germline, possibly due to a read error. V is TRBV20-1 and J is TRBJ2-1, with 8 bases lining up with TRBD2. Germline CDR1 and CDR2: DFQATT and SNEGSKA (reference sequence). The CDR3 is made up of 17 amino acids. Here the CDR3 reads CCAHVPGLEGRVYEQFF. CDR3 DNA sequence: TGCTGTGCTCACGTCCCGGGACTAGAGGGTCGGGTCTATGAGCAGTTCTTC.

This clonotype was detected many times. V is TRBV29-1 and J is TRBJ2-1; D uncertain. The CDR3 is 11 residues long. V was pared by 3 bases and J by 9 bases, with 9 bases between. In germline, CDR1 is SQVTM, CDR2 ANQGSEA. CDR3: CSVEGVGEQFF. Written as DNA, the CDR3 is TGCAGCGTTGAGGGCGTGGGTGAGCAGTTCTTC.

This clonotype was counted ten times or more. Written as DNA, the CDR3 is TGCAGTGCTAGAGATACCGGGACAGATATCTACGAGCAGTACTTC. It yields the protein CSARDTGTDIYEQYF. The V and J genes are TRBV20-1 and TRBJ2-7, with 7 bases identical to TRBD1. CDR1 is DFQATT, CDR2 SNEGSKA, per germline (reference sequence). V gave up 0 bases and J gave up 3 bases; unmatched junction bases: 8. This CDR3 is built from 15 residues.

This clonotype was seen repeatedly, ten times or more. The chain links TRBV29-1 to TRBJ1-1, with 7 bases fitting TRBD1. This CDR3 has 12 amino acids. Unmatched junction bases numbered 4, after V lost 3 bases and J lost 6 bases. CDR1 is SQVTM and CDR2 is ANQGSEA in the germline V gene. The CDR3 is CSVERQGAEAFF. The CDR3 nucleotides are TGCAGCGTTGAGAGGCAGGGGGCTGAAGCTTTCTTT.

Ten or more counts support this clonotype. The chain employs TRBV7-3 and TRBJ2-1, with TRBD1 matching 8 bases. CDR1 SGHTA and CDR2 FQGTGA come from the germline V gene. This CDR3 has 17 residues. V was clipped by 5 bases and J by 3 bases; unmatched bases: 12. This chain's CDR3 is CASSRRVGTGIYNEQFF. CDR3 coding DNA: TGTGCCAGCAGCCGGAGGGTAGGGACAGGCATCTACAATGAGCAGTTCTTC.

This clonotype was seen many times. The V call is TRBV2, the J call TRBJ2-7; weak D call: TRBD2 (5 bases). V lost 3 bases and J lost 2, with 11 bases in between. Per the germline V gene, CDR1 is SNHLY and CDR2 is FYNNEI. The CDR3 loop spans 14 amino acids. CDR3 region: CASSDQRLTYEQYF. DNA for the CDR3: TGTGCCAGCAGTGACCAGCGGCTTACCTACGAGCAGTACTTC.

This clonotype was counted ten times or more. V usage is TRBV7-9 and J usage is TRBJ2-1; 7 bases match TRBD1. Germline lookup yields CDR1 SEHNR and CDR2 FQNEAQ (reference sequence). This CDR3 is built from 16 residues. The ends lost 5 bases at V and 0 bases at J; junction bases unmatched: 7. The CDR3 DNA is TGTGCCAGCAGCCCGACGGGACAGAGCTCCTACAATGAGCAGTTCTTC. Amino acid sequence: CASSPTGQSSYNEQFF.

This clonotype was observed at least ten times. The chain couples TRBV7-9 to TRBJ2-1; 8 nucleotides match TRBD1. The CDR3 length is 15 residues. V trimming: 4 bases; J trimming: 7 bases; junction bases outside the gene matches: 9. Germline V gives CDR1 SEHNR, CDR2 FQNEAQ (reference sequence). Written as DNA, the CDR3 is TGTGCCAGCAGCTCGGGACAGGAAAAAAGAAATGAGCAGTTCTTC. Translated, it gives CASSSGQEKRNEQFF.

In this sample, this clonotype turned up many times. CDR3 in amino acids: CASSLGASLTVKGNTIYF. CDR3 coding DNA: TGTGCCAGCAGCTTGGGAGCGAGCCTCACCGTCAAAGGAAACACCATATATTTT. This chain joins TRBV7-8 and TRBJ1-3, with D uncertain. The V gene's germline CDR1 is SGHVS and CDR2 FQNEAQ. This CDR3 is built from 18 residues. V was shortened by 3 bases and J by 4 bases, with 22 bases between the two germline ends.

This clonotype was seen repeatedly, ten times or more. V usage is TRBV11-2 and J usage is TRBJ2-2; the D gene is possibly TRBD1 (5 bases). Trimming left V 6 bases short and J 5 bases short, with 25 bases between. The CDR3 has 18 residues. The germline gives CDR1 SGHAT, CDR2 FQNNGV. The CDR3 DNA reads TGTGCCAGCAGAGGTATCCGTACGTTTCTTGGGGCTACCGGGGAGCTGTTTTTT. Translation: CASRGIRTFLGATGELFF.

This clonotype appeared many times. The rearrangement uses TRBV14 and TRBJ2-7; D is perhaps TRBD1 (5 bases). Germline V gene data show CDR1 as SGHDN and CDR2 as FVKESK. V lost 0 bases to trimming and J lost 4 bases, with 16 bases between them. CDR3 size: 16 residues. CDR3 sequence: CASSQESLRGTYEQYF. For the CDR3, the DNA is TGTGCCAGCAGCCAAGAGTCACTAAGGGGAACGTACGAGCAGTACTTC.